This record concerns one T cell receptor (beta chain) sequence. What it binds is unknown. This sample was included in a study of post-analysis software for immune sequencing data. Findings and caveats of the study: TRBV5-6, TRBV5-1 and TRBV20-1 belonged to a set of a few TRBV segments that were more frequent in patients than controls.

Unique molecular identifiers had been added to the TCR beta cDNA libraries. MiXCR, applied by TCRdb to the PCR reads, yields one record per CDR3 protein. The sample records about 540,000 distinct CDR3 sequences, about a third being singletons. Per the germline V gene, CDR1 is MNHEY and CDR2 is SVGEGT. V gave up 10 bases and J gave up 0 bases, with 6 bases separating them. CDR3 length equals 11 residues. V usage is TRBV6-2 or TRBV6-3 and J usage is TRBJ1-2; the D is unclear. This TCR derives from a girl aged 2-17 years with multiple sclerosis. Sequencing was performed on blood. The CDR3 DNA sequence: TGTGCCACCTCAGCTAACTATGGCTACACCTTC. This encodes CATSANYGYTF.